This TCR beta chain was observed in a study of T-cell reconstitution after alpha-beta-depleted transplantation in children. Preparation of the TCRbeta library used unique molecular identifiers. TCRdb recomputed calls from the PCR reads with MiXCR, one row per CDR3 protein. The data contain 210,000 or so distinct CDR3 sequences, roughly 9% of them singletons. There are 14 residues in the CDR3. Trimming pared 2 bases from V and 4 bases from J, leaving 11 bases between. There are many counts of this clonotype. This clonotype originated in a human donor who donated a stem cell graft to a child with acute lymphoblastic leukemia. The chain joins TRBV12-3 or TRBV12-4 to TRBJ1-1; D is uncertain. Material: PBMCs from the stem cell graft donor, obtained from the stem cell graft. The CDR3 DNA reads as TGTGCCAGCAGTTTAATTTCCCGGGGCACTGAAGCTTTCTTT. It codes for CASSLISRGTEAFF.